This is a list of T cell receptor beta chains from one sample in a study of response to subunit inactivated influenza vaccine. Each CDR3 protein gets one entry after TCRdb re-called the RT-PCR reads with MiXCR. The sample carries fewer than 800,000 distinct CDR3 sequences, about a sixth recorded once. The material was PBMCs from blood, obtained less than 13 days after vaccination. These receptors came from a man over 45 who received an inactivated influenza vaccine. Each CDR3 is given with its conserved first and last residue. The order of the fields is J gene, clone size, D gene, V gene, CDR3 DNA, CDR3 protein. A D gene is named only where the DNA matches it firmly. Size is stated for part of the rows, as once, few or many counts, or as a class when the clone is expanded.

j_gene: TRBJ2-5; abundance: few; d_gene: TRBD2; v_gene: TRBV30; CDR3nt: TGTGCCTGGAGTGTGGCGGGGGGGCTGGAGACCCAGTACTTC; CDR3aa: CAWSVAGGLETQYF
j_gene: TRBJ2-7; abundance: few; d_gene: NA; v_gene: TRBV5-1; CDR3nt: TGCGCCAGCAGCTCCGGGGACTCCGCCTACGAGCAGTACTTC; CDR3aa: CASSSGDSAYEQYF
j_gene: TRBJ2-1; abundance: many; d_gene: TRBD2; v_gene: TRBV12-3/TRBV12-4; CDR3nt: TGTGCCAGCAGGATCCTAGCGGGAGGTGGTGATGAGCAGTTCTTC; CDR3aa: CASRILAGGGDEQFF
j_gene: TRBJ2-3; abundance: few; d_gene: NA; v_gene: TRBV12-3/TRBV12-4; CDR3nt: TGTGCCAGCAGGGAAGGGCCAGATACGCAGTATTTT; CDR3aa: CASREGPDTQYF
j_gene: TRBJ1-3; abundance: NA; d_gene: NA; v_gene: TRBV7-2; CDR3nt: TGTGCCAGCAGCTTAGTTGAAGGCGGTAGTGGAAACACCATATATTTT; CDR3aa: CASSLVEGGSGNTIYF
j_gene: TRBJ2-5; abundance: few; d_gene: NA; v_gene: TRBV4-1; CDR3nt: TGCGCCAGCAGCACAAGCGGACCCCCGCTAGGTGGGTCCCAGTACTTC; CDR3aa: CASSTSGPPLGGSQYF
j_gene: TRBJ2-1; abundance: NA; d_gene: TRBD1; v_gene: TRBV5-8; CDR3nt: TGTGCCAGCAGGCAAAGGGGGCCCAATGAGCAGTTCTTC; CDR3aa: CASRQRGPNEQFF
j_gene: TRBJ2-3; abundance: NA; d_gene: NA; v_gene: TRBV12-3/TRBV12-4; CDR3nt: TGTGCCAGCAGTCCCGCAGCCGTCCCCGATTACACAGATACGCAGTATTTT; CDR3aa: CASSPAAVPDYTDTQYF
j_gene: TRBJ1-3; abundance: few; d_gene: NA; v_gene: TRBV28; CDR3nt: TGTGCCAGCAGTTTTACCGGGGGGACCGGAAACACCATATATTTT; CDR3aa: CASSFTGGTGNTIYF
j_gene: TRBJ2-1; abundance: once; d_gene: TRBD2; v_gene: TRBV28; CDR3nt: TGTGCCAGCAGTCGCCGTGGGCTAGCGGGCTCCTACAATGAGCAGTTCTTC; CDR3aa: CASSRRGLAGSYNEQFF
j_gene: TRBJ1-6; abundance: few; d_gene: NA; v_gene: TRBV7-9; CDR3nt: TGTGCCAGCAGCTTAGACCCAGGATCACCCCTCCACTTT; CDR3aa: CASSLDPGSPLHF
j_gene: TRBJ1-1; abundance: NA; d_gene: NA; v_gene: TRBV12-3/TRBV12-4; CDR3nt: TGTGCCAGCAGCTCCCTGACTGAAGCTTTCTTT; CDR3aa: CASSSLTEAFF
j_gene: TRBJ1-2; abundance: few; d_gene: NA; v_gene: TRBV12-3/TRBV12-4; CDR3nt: TGTGCCAGCAGTCCCATACTCCAGGGAGATGGCTACACCTTC; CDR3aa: CASSPILQGDGYTF
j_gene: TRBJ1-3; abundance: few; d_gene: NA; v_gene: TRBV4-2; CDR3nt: TGTGCCAGCAGCCAAGACAGGGTCGGAAACACCATATATTTT; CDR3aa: CASSQDRVGNTIYF
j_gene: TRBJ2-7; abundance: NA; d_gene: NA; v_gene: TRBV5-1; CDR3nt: TGCGCCAGCAACGACCAATCTAGCGTCGGGGAGCAGTACTTC; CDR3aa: CASNDQSSVGEQYF
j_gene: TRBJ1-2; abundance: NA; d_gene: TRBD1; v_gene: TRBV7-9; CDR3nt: TGTGCCAGCAGCTTGGCGGGACAGGGCGACTATGGCTACACCTTC; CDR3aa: CASSLAGQGDYGYTF